This TCR beta chain was documented in a study of blood T cell repertoires in COVID-19. In terms of age and location, participants ranged from roughly 18 to 90 years and lived in roughly 22 US areas. Donors were grouped by their self-reported clinical history. Measured with immunoSEQ multiplex PCR; TCRdb has only the in-frame clones, and not every one. Of 470,000 or so clones in the sample, nearly 90% were seen once. Sequencing used PBMCs or T cells enriched from blood (not recorded which). The receptor comes from a woman aged 18-29 years with acute COVID-19.

The CDR3 reads CASSPLQGGTPLHF. For the CDR3, the DNA is TGTGCCAGCAGTCCCCTCCAGGGTGGGACACCCCTCCACTTT. The chain uses TRBV27 and TRBJ1-6, with a tentative D call TRBD1 (5 bases). From germline, CDR1 is MNHEY and CDR2 SMNVEV (reference sequence). CDR3 length equals 14 residues. V shed 5 bases and J shed 11 bases, with 16 bases lying between them.